This T cell receptor beta chain was captured in a study of T cells in Graves' hyperthyroidism and ophthalmopathy. Germline V gene sequence: CDR1 LGHDT, CDR2 YNNKEL (reference sequence). The CDR3 consists of 14 residues. Trimming shortened V by 1 base and J by 4 bases, and 10 bases separated the two germline ends. Progressors' blood was drawn at hyperthyroidism diagnosis, before ophthalmopathy symptoms. TCR beta CDR3 region amplification was performed from RNA transcripts. First-round RT-PCR with HTBI primers amplified the TCR CDR3 region. TCRdb ran MiXCR on the multiplex PCR reads and lists one entry per CDR3 protein. Of around 350,000 distinct CDR3 sequences in the sample, approximately 18% were seen once. This clonotype was counted ten times or more.

The receptor was derived from a woman in her twenties or thirties with Graves' hyperthyroidism that later progressed to Graves' ophthalmopathy. Sequenced input: blood. This chain links TRBV3-1 with TRBJ1-1; D uncertain. The chain's CDR3 is CASSQGSGPTEAFF. In DNA form, the CDR3 reads TGTGCCAGCAGCCAAGGGTCGGGTCCCACTGAAGCTTTCTTT.